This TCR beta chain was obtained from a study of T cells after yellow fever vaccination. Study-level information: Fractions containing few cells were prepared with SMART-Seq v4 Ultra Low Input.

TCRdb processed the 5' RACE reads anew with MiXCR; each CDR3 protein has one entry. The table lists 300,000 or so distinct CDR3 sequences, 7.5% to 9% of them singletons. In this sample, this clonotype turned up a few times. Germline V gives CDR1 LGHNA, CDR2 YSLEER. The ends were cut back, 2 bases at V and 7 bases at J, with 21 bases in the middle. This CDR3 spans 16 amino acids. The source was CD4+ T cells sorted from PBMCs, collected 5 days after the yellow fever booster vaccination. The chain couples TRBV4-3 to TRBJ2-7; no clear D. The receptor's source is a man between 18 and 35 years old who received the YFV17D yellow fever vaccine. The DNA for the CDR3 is TGCGCCAGCAGCCAAACGGGTTCAGACCGTCGTGAGGAGCAGTACTTC. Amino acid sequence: CASSQTGSDRREEQYF.